This T cell receptor beta chain was captured in a study of OX40 agonist ivuxolimab in advanced cancers. Some background on the complete study: Ivuxolimab was an agonistic, fully human IgG2 monoclonal antibody directed against OX40 (CD134), a costimulatory receptor. Intravenous ivuxolimab was administered to patients every 2 weeks at six dose levels: 0.01, 0.1, 0.3, 1.5, 3 and 10 mg/kg. Of the 50 or so patients in dose escalation, around 19 had hepatocellular carcinoma, approximately 15 had melanoma, 9 had renal cell carcinoma and 9 had head and neck cancer. A male proportion of 82.7% and a mean age of approximately 60 years, ranging from roughly 23 to 85, were recorded for the dose-escalation cohort. Prior anti-PD-1, anti-PD-L1 or anti-CTLA-4 therapy was permitted, and approximately 42% of dose-escalation patients had received checkpoint inhibitors. Partial responses occurred in three dose-escalation patients: two with cutaneous melanoma and one with hepatocellular carcinoma. Peripheral TCRbeta sequencing was intended to test whether TCR sequence diversity was altered and clonal T-cell expansion was caused by ivuxolimab. The paper describes the monotherapy dose-escalation part (N of about 47 patients) of the phase I trial of ivuxolimab. The study at large found these results: Low levels of normalized T-cell clonal expansion were also seen in some nonresponding patients. On average, CD8+ T cells showed more expanded clones than CD4+ T cells after ivuxolimab. Partial responders in the 0.1-3.0 mg/kg groups had among the lowest normalized peripheral clonal expansion, especially among CD8+ T cells. The antigen specificity of the clonally expanded peripheral T cells was not determined. Clonal expansion of both CD4+ and CD8+ blood T cells was observed from baseline to week 6 at doses 0.1 to 3.0 mg/kg.

For sequencing of the TCRbeta CDR3 region, genomic DNA was extracted from the sorted cells. The immunoSEQ Assay was used for sequencing of TCRbeta CDR3 regions. In its TCRdb copy, this immuneACCESS table keeps in-frame sequences only and misses some clones. Where compared with another copy, unresolved V genes explain less than half of these, and the others have no known cause. For this sample there are around 83,000 clones; roughly nine tenths appear just once. In total, the top ten clones hold around 1.7% of the sample. According to the germline V gene, CDR1 reads MNHNS and CDR2 reads SASEGT. The V and J ends are trimmed by 0 bases and 11 bases, leaving 8 bases between them. Counted from cysteine to phenylalanine, this CDR3 has 12 amino acids. The only DNA kept is the CDR3, 36 bases in frame from the first base. Remarks on this clone: Which antigen it targets is not known. No clone much larger than this one lies a single base away; base qualities are absent.

Patients with autoimmune disease history or receiving systemic immunosuppression were excluded from the trial. In every dose cohort, peripheral blood was drawn for TCR sequencing at baseline, cycle 4 day 1, and cycle 7 day 1. The samples were taken from a phase I, first-in-human, multicenter, open-label dose-escalation trial of ivuxolimab. The trial enrolled adults with locally advanced or metastatic head and neck squamous cell, hepatocellular, melanoma or renal cell carcinoma. CD4+ and CD8+ T cells were sorted separately from peripheral blood before TCR sequencing. The chain joins TRBV6-1 to TRBJ1-5, with no confident D gene call. Sequencing was performed on CD4+ or CD8+ T cells sorted from blood, taken in a trial of the OX40 agonist ivuxolimab. The receptor was derived from an adult with an advanced solid tumor such as melanoma, head and neck, liver or kidney cancer. CDR3 sequence: CASSEARGSQHF. In nucleotide form, the sequence is TGTGCCAGCAGTGAAGCTCGGGGATCCCAGCATTTT.